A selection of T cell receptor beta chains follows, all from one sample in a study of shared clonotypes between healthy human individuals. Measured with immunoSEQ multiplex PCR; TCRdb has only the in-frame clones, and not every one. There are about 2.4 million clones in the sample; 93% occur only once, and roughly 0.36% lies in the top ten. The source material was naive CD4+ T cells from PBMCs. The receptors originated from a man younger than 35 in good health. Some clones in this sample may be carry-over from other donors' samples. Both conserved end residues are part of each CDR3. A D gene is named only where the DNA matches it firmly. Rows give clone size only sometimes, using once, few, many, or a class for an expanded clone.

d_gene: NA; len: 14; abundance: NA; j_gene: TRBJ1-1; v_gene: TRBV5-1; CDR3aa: CASSLEPMNTEAFF; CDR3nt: TGCGCCAGCAGCTTAGAACCAATGAACACTGAAGCTTTCTTT
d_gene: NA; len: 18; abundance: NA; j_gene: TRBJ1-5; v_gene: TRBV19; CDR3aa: CASRSRGGPLLIGQPQHF; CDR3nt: TGTGCCAGTAGGTCTCGGGGGGGACCTCTTCTAATCGGTCAGCCCCAGCATTTT
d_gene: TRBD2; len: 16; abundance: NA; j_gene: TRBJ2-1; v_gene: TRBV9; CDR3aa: CASSVVGTSGYNEQFF; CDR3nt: TGTGCCAGCAGCGTAGTGGGGACTAGCGGCTACAATGAGCAGTTCTTC
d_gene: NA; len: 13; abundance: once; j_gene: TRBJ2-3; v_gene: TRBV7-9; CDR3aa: CASSLGLANTQYF; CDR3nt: TGTGCCAGCAGCTTAGGGCTAGCTAATACGCAGTATTTT
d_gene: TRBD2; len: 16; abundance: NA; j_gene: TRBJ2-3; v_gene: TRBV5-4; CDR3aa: CASSLALAGSTDTQYF; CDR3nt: TGTGCCAGCAGCTTGGCCTTAGCGGGGAGCACAGATACGCAGTATTTT
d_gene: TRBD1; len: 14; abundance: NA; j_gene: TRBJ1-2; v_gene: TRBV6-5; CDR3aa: CASNTEGQGHGYTF; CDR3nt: TGTGCCAGCAATACCGAGGGACAGGGTCATGGCTACACCTTC
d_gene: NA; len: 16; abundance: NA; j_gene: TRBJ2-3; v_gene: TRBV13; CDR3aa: CASSFETFGSGDTQYF; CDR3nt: TGTGCCAGCAGCTTTGAGACTTTTGGGTCGGGAGATACGCAGTATTTT
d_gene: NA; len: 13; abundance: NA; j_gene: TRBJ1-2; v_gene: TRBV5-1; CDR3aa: CASSLGGKGGYTF; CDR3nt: TGCGCCAGCAGCCTCGGTGGGAAGGGCGGCTACACCTTC
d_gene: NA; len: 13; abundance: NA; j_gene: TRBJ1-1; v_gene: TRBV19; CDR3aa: CASSIREDTEAFF; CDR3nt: TGTGCCAGTAGTATTAGGGAGGACACTGAAGCTTTCTTT
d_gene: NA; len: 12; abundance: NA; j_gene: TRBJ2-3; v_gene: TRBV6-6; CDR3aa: CASTSSTDTQYF; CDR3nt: TGTGCCAGCACGTCTAGCACAGATACGCAGTATTTT
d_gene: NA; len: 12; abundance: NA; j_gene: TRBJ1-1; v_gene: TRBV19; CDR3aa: CASNEMNTEAFF; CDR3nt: TGTGCCAGTAATGAAATGAACACTGAAGCTTTCTTT
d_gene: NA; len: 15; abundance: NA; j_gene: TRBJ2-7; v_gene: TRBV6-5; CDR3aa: CASSYSGGGGREQYF; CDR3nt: TGTGCCAGCAGTTACTCAGGCGGAGGGGGACGCGAGCAGTACTTC
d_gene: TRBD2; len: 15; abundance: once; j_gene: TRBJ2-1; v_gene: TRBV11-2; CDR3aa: CASSTTSGAFNEQFF; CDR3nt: TGTGCCAGCAGCACAACGAGCGGGGCCTTTAATGAGCAGTTCTTC
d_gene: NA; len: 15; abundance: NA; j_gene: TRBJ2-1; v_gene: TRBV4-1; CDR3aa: CASSRPGRSYNEQFF; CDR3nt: TGCGCCAGCAGCCGACCGGGTCGCTCCTACAATGAGCAGTTCTTC